Shown below are 18 T cell receptor beta chains from a single sample sequenced in a study of blood T cells in healthy people across ages. A second PCR of 7 to 11 cycles used a sample-barcoded 5' primer and a J-beta primer mix. MiXCR was run by TCRdb on the 5' RACE reads, yielding one entry per CDR3 protein. Of about 800,000 distinct CDR3 sequences listed, around 50% are singletons. The sample consisted of blood. These receptors all come from a man older than 75 in good health.

This chain connects TRBV6-2 or TRBV6-3 to TRBJ2-2; 8 nucleotides agree with TRBD2. Germline-derived CDR1 and CDR2 are MNHEY and SVGEGT. The CDR3 runs to 14 residues. J lost 4 bases, V lost 6 bases, and 4 bases had no gene match. The CDR3 nucleotides read TGTGCCAGCAGCCGGACTAGCTTCACCGGGGAGCTGTTTTTT. Its protein is CASSRTSFTGELFF.

V is TRBV20-1 and J is TRBJ2-1; 14 nucleotides agree with TRBD2. V lost 3 bases and J lost 9; bases outside the gene matches: 13. CDR1 is DFQATT and CDR2 is SNEGSKA in the germline V gene (reference sequence). The CDR3 totals 17 residues. For the CDR3, the DNA is TGCAGTGCTAGGACCCGGGAGACTAGCGGGAGGGCCGGTGAGCAGTTCTTC. This translates into CSARTRETSGRAGEQFF.

The rearrangement links TRBV20-1 to TRBJ2-5, with 7 bases identical to TRBD2. Near its end, the DNA agrees better with TRBJ2-7, so the J call may be wrong. The CDR3 consists of 11 residues. In germline, CDR1 is DFQATT, CDR2 SNEGSKA (reference sequence). DNA of the CDR3: TGCAGTGTCGGGAGGCCGGACGAGCAGTACTTC. It translates to CSVGRPDEQYF.

The rearrangement joins TRBV5-1 to TRBJ2-1; D is unclear. The CDR3 is 16 residues long. Deletions cut 4 bases from V and 0 bases from J, with 14 bases between. CDR1 and CDR2 from the germline V gene are SGHRS and YFSETQ. CDR3 sequence: CASSGVSASSYNEQFF. CDR3 nucleotide sequence: TGCGCCAGCAGCGGAGTGAGCGCGTCCTCCTACAATGAGCAGTTCTTC. Full variable domain (missing parts from reference TRBV5-1 and TRBJ2-1): KAGVTQTPRYLIKTRGQQVTLSCSPISGHRSVSWYQQTPGQGLQFLFEYFSETQRNKGNFPGRFSGRQFSNSRSEMNVSTLELGDSALYLCASSGVSASSYNEQFFGPGTRLTVL.

About this clonotype itself: A much larger clone lies one base from this, so it may be a read error. This chain connects TRBV12-3 or TRBV12-4 to TRBJ2-6; 10 positions match TRBD1. There are 16 residues in the CDR3. The CDR3 coding sequence is TGTACCAGCAGGAGGACAGGGGGGGCTGGGGCCAACGTCCTGACTTTC. Amino acid sequence: CTSRRTGGAGANVLTF.

V usage is TRBV7-2 and J usage is TRBJ2-1; the match to TRBD2 covers 8 bases. The CDR3 length is 15 residues. V gave up 5 bases and J gave up 4 bases; unmatched junction bases: 7. Germline CDR1 SGHTA, CDR2 FQGNSA. CDR3 sequence reads: CASSGSGTDYNEQFF. As DNA, the CDR3 is TGTGCCAGCAGCGGTAGCGGGACCGATTACAATGAGCAGTTCTTC.

This clonotype was seen a few times. The rearrangement uses TRBV5-1 and TRBJ2-1, with D maybe TRBD2 (5 bases). This CDR3 region has 16 residues. V shed 6 bases and J shed 9 bases, with 25 bases lying between them. The germline V gene has CDR1 SGHRS and CDR2 YFSETQ. The CDR3 nucleotides read TGCGCCAGCATCCTCCTCCCAACTAACCGGGGAACTGAGCAGTTCTTC. Translated, it gives CASILLPTNRGTEQFF.

This clonotype has at least ten counts. The chain recombines TRBV20-1 with TRBJ2-1; maybe TRBD2 (6 bases). Germline CDR1 DFQATT, CDR2 SNEGSKA (reference sequence). The CDR3 is 15 residues long. V lost 0 bases to trimming and J lost 2 bases, with 11 bases between them. The CDR3 coding sequence is TGCAGTGCTAGAGATCGGGCTAGCGCCTACAATGAGCAGTTCTTC. Its translation: CSARDRASAYNEQFF.

CDR3 bases: TGCAGTGCTAGCTCGGCGTCAGTACAAGAGACCCAGTACTTC. Encoded protein: CSASSASVQETQYF. The chain links TRBV20-1 to TRBJ2-5; no firm D call. CDR1 and CDR2 (germline): DFQATT, SNEGSKA (reference sequence). Trimming stripped 3 bases from V and 2 bases from J, with 13 bases between. The CDR3 consists of 14 residues.

Comments on this clonotype: This may stem from a read error, because a much larger clone lies one nucleotide away. The V and J genes are TRBV10-3 and TRBJ2-7; perhaps TRBD1 as D (8 bases). Trimming left V 6 bases short and J 1 base short, with 22 bases between. CDR1 and CDR2 from the germline V gene are ENHRY and SYGVKD. There are 17 residues in the CDR3. This CDR3 reads CAISGKKAGQESYEQYF. CDR3 nucleotides: TGTGCCATCAGCGGCAAAAAAGCGGGACAGGAGTCCTACGAGCAGTACTTC.

The V and J genes are TRBV28 and TRBJ2-3; 8 bases fit TRBD2. V shed 8 bases and J 2 bases; nucleotides not matched to a gene: 9. Germline V lookup: CDR1 MDHEN, CDR2 SYDVKM. The CDR3 covers 15 residues. Here the CDR3 DNA reads TGTGCCAGCGGGGAAAGACTAGCGAACACAGATACGCAGTATTTT. Protein: CASGERLANTDTQYF. Full variable domain (missing parts from reference TRBV28 and TRBJ2-3): DVKVTQSSRYLVKRTGEKVFLECVQDMDHENMFWYRQDPGLGLRLIYFSYDVKMKEKGDIPEGYSVSREKKERFSLILESASTNQTSMYLCASGERLANTDTQYFGPGTRLTVL.

A few counts support this clonotype. The chain combines TRBV7-2 with TRBJ2-5, with TRBD2 as a possible D gene (6 bases). The V end was cut by 0 bases, the J end by 2 bases, with 10 bases between. CDR3 length: 15 amino acids. The V gene's germline CDR1 is SGHTA and CDR2 FQGNSA. This chain's CDR3 is CASSLASRGQETQYF. CDR3 nucleotides: TGTGCCAGCAGCTTAGCCAGCCGGGGGCAAGAGACCCAGTACTTC.

The table lists this clonotype with many counts. The chain links TRBV6-6 to TRBJ2-1; 8 bases are a match to TRBD2. V lost 2 bases to trimming and J lost 0 bases; unmatched junction nucleotides: 9. This CDR3 comprises 18 residues. CDR1 is MNHNY, CDR2 SVGAGI, per germline (reference sequence). In DNA, the CDR3 is TGTGCCAGCAGTTACCGAACCACTAGCGGATCCTCCTACAATGAGCAGTTCTTC. Amino acids: CASSYRTTSGSSYNEQFF.

The chain is built from TRBV10-3 and TRBJ2-7, with 7 positions matching TRBD1. J was trimmed by 3 bases and V by 7 bases; bases with no gene match: 6. The CDR3 sequence is 13 residues long. The germline V gene encodes CDR1 ENHRY and CDR2 SYGVKD. The CDR3 loop is CAITGQEDYEQYF. The CDR3, as DNA: TGTGCCATCACAGGACAGGAAGACTACGAGCAGTACTTC.

The chain is built from TRBV29-1 and TRBJ1-6; D is uncertain. V gave up 4 bases and J gave up 0 bases, with 10 bases separating them. In germline, CDR1 is SQVTM, CDR2 ANQGSEA. The CDR3 is 15 amino acids. The CDR3 spells CSVAADSSYNSPLHF. CDR3 coding DNA: TGCAGCGTTGCGGCAGATAGCTCCTATAATTCACCCCTCCACTTT.

The chain couples TRBV21-1 to TRBJ1-2. TRBV21-1 is marked as a pseudogene. The CDR3 spans 12 residues. CDR3 nucleotides: TGTGCCAGCAGCAGGGGACTCCACGGCTACACCTTC. Protein: CASSRGLHGYTF.

This clonotype is a singleton in its sample. The chain uses TRBV6-5 and TRBJ2-5, with D possibly being TRBD2 (5 bases). The CDR3 has 14 residues. Germline CDR1 reads MNHEY; CDR2 reads SVGAGI. Trimming cost V 2 bases and J 3 bases, with 10 bases left between them. This chain's CDR3 is CASSYRLREETQYF. As DNA, the CDR3 is TGTGCCAGCAGTTACCGACTAAGGGAAGAGACCCAGTACTTC.

The rearrangement uses TRBV25-1 and TRBJ2-1, with D unclear. The germline V and J ends were trimmed by 4 bases and 3 bases, with 7 bases remaining between them. CDR1 and CDR2 (germline): MGHDK, SYGVNS. The CDR3 consists of 13 residues. The CDR3 loop reads CASSAANYNEQFF. The CDR3 coding sequence is TGTGCCAGCAGTGCGGCGAACTACAATGAGCAGTTCTTC.